These 9 T cell receptor beta chains were all obtained from the same sample, sequenced in a study of cytomegalovirus exposure and HLA in healthy donors. 60 Vbeta and 13 Jbeta primers were used in PCR. TCRdb's copy holds only in-frame clones and misses some; the assay was immunoSEQ multiplex PCR. Of roughly 100,000 clones in the sample, approximately 69% were seen once. The sequencing sample was made of PBMCs. These receptors were collected from a man aged 25-40 years in good health and CMV-seronegative.

The chain carries TRBV7-6 and TRBJ2-1; 9 bases agree with TRBD2. The J segment lost 7 bases and the V segment lost 1 base, leaving 11 bases of the junction unmatched. Germline loops: CDR1 SGHVS, CDR2 FNYEAQ. This CDR3 has 17 residues. CDR3 protein: CASSLERSGRRGNEQFF. The CDR3 nucleotides read TGTGCCAGCAGCTTAGAACGGAGCGGGAGGCGTGGGAATGAGCAGTTCTTC. The complete variable domain, with remaining parts taken from reference TRBV7-6 and TRBJ2-1, reads GAGVSQSPRYKVTKRGQDVALRCDPISGHVSLYWYRQALGQGPEFLTYFNYEAQQDKSGLPNDRFSAERPEGSISTLTIQRTEQRDSAMYRCASSLERSGRRGNEQFFGPGTRLTVL.

V gene TRBV29-1 combines with J gene TRBJ2-1, with TRBD2 matching 12 bases. Germline loops: CDR1 SQVTM, CDR2 ANQGSEA. V gave up 5 bases and J gave up 8 bases; unmatched junction bases: 7. CDR3 size: 14 residues. CDR3 in DNA: TGCAGCGTTACAGGACTAGCGGGATTAGATGAGCAGTTCTTC. As protein: CSVTGLAGLDEQFF.

The CDR3 DNA reads as TGTGCCTGGAGTGCCAGGGGGCTGGGGAACACTGAAGCTTTCTTT. Encoded protein: CAWSARGLGNTEAFF. This sequence joins TRBV30 and TRBJ1-1, with 8 bases that match TRBD1. The CDR3 sequence is 15 residues long. Trimming cost V 1 base and J 1 base; bases outside gene matches: 5. Germline CDR1 and CDR2: GTSNPN and SVGIG (reference sequence).

This clone has just a few counts. The chain combines TRBV30 with TRBJ1-6; D not certain. The length of the CDR3 is 13 residues. V lost 8 bases to trimming and J lost 8 bases, with 16 bases between them. CDR1 GTSNPN and CDR2 SVGIG come from the germline V gene (reference sequence). The CDR3 nucleotides are TGTGCCGGAGCAGATCGGGTGTATTCACCCCTCCACTTT. This translates into CAGADRVYSPLHF.

This sequence joins TRBV15 and TRBJ2-1; 9 positions agree with TRBD2. Unmatched junction bases numbered 12, after V lost 0 bases and J lost 12 bases. Germline CDR1 LNHNV, CDR2 YYDKDF (reference sequence). There are 16 residues in the CDR3. CDR3 loop: CATSRDRSSGRRGQFF. For the CDR3, the DNA is TGTGCCACCAGCAGAGATAGATCCAGCGGGAGGCGCGGGCAGTTCTTC.

V is TRBV13 and J is TRBJ1-1, with D possibly TRBD1 on 5 matching bases. This CDR3 region has 15 residues. CDR1 is PRHDT and CDR2 is FYEKMQ in the germline V gene (reference sequence). Deletions cut 5 bases from V and 1 base from J, with 14 bases between. The CDR3 loop is CASSHTGQKNTEAFF. In nucleotides, the CDR3 is TGTGCCAGCAGCCATACCGGACAAAAGAACACTGAAGCTTTCTTT.

This sequence joins TRBV27 and TRBJ2-1; 9 bases align to TRBD2. This CDR3 contains 14 residues. Per the germline V gene, CDR1 is MNHEY and CDR2 is SMNVEV (reference sequence). After removal of 5 bases from V and 4 bases from J, the junction contained 3 bases not matched to a gene. Here the CDR3 DNA reads TGTGCCAGCAGTATCAGCGGGGGGTACAATGAGCAGTTCTTC. It codes for CASSISGGYNEQFF.

Details on this clone: At one of its ends the junction is not consistent with the germline gene, which may arise from a read error. CDR3 DNA: TGTGCCAGCAGTGAATACCCGACAGGGTTGATCTTT. This translates into CASSEYPTGLIF. The V call is TRBV2, the J call TRBJ1-1; 7 bases agree with TRBD1. This CDR3 spans 12 amino acids. The V gene's germline CDR1 is SNHLY and CDR2 FYNNEI.

The chain combines TRBV5-1 with TRBJ1-1, with a tentative D call TRBD1 (5 bases). CDR3 size: 14 residues. Trimming took off 3 bases at V and 4 bases at J, with 13 bases between the two ends. Germline V gives CDR1 SGHRS, CDR2 YFSETQ. CDR3 loop: CASSWDYYSTEAFF. The CDR3 nucleotides read TGCGCCAGCAGCTGGGACTACTATAGCACTGAAGCTTTCTTT.